Listed here are 10 T cell receptor beta chains from one sample, sequenced in a study of PD-1 blockade in classical Hodgkin lymphoma. All patients relapsed after autologous stem cell transplantation, and brentuximab vedotin exposure varied. TCRdb's copy holds only in-frame clones and misses some; the assay was immunoSEQ multiplex PCR. The data hold fewer than 65,000 clones, with 80% to 90% observed a single time. The source was peripheral blood mononuclear cells (PBMCs), collected at baseline. The source of these receptors is a human donor with classical Hodgkin lymphoma.

The chain has TRBV27 and TRBJ2-1; tentatively, D is TRBD1 (6 bases). Germline values: CDR1 MNHEY, CDR2 SMNVEV (reference sequence). The CDR3 contains 14 residues. V dropped 5 bases and J dropped 7 bases, with 15 bases sitting between them. DNA of the CDR3: TGTGCCAGCAGTCAGCTAGGGGGAGAAAATGAGCAGTTCTTC. Encoded protein: CASSQLGGENEQFF.

This clone was detected only a few times. The V call is TRBV19, the J call TRBJ2-2; D tentatively reads TRBD1 or TRBD2 (5 bases each). Trimming stripped 2 bases from V and 7 bases from J, with 11 bases between. This CDR3 has 14 residues. Germline CDR1 is LNHDA and CDR2 is SQIVND (reference sequence). This CDR3 is CASSIWGIGGELFF. The DNA for the CDR3 is TGTGCCAGTAGTATATGGGGGATTGGCGGGGAGCTGTTTTTT.

The chain couples TRBV2 to TRBJ2-7; D call uncertain. The length of the CDR3 is 15 residues. Trimming left V 8 bases short and J 2 bases short, with 19 bases between. Germline V CDR1 and CDR2: SNHLY, FYNNEI. As DNA, the CDR3 is TGTGCCAGCCGAACCGTCCAGCCCACTCCCTACGAGCAGTACTTC. The encoded protein is CASRTVQPTPYEQYF.

CDR3 sequence: CASSLGGVLSPLHF. CDR3 DNA: TGCGCCAGCAGCTTGGGAGGGGTACTTTCACCCCTCCACTTT. The rearrangement joins TRBV5-1 to TRBJ1-6, with a possible D match to TRBD1 (5 bases). The CDR3 covers 14 residues. Trimming removed 0 bases at V and 9 bases at J, with 10 bases between. Per germline, CDR1 SGHRS and CDR2 YFSETQ.

CDR3 protein: CASSSNTGELFF. In DNA, the CDR3 is TGTGCCAGCAGCTCCAACACCGGGGAGCTGTTTTTT. J is TRBJ2-2 and V is TRBV7-9; D gene uncertain. V was pared by 4 bases and J by 2 bases, with 2 bases between. The CDR3 totals 12 residues. Germline V gives CDR1 SEHNR, CDR2 FQNEAQ (reference sequence).

This chain links TRBV5-1 with TRBJ1-5; D might be TRBD1 (5 bases). This CDR3 has 14 residues. Germline CDR1 SGHRS, CDR2 YFSETQ. Deletions cut 0 bases from V and 2 bases from J, with 6 bases between. CDR3 amino acids: CASSLVGGNQPQHF. DNA for the CDR3: TGCGCCAGCAGCTTGGTAGGGGGCAATCAGCCCCAGCATTTT.

The gene calls are TRBV7-9 and TRBJ2-1; the D call may be TRBD1 or TRBD2 (6 bases each). This CDR3 contains 15 residues. The germline V gene has CDR1 SEHNR and CDR2 FQNEAQ (reference sequence). V lost 1 base and J lost 6, with 13 bases in between. CDR3 loop: CASSLEGGVGNEQFF. CDR3 sequence (DNA): TGTGCCAGCAGCTTAGAGGGGGGTGTGGGCAATGAGCAGTTCTTC.

The chain uses TRBV6-1 and TRBJ2-5, with D maybe TRBD2 (7 bases). From germline, CDR1 is MNHNS and CDR2 SASEGT. V was shortened by 5 bases and J by 6 bases, with 13 bases between the two germline ends. The CDR3 extends over 13 amino acids. The CDR3 here is CASSSGGIKTQYF. For the CDR3, the DNA is TGTGCCAGCAGTTCGGGGGGCATAAAGACCCAGTACTTC.

The J gene is TRBJ2-5, the V gene TRBV2; the D is unclear. Per the germline V gene, CDR1 is SNHLY and CDR2 is FYNNEI. V gave up 6 bases and J gave up 3 bases, with 5 bases separating them. This CDR3 is 11 amino acids long. The CDR3, as DNA: TGTGCCAGCAGCTTGGAAGAGACCCAGTACTTC. It translates to CASSLEETQYF.

CDR3 protein: CASSQDSLGRKFF. The CDR3 DNA is TGCGCCAGCAGCCAAGATTCCCTAGGACGAAAGTTCTTC. The J gene is TRBJ2-1, the V gene TRBV4-1; unclear D gene. Germline CDR1 MGHRA, CDR2 YSYEKL. The CDR3 contains 13 residues. V lost 0 bases and J lost 14, with 14 bases in between.